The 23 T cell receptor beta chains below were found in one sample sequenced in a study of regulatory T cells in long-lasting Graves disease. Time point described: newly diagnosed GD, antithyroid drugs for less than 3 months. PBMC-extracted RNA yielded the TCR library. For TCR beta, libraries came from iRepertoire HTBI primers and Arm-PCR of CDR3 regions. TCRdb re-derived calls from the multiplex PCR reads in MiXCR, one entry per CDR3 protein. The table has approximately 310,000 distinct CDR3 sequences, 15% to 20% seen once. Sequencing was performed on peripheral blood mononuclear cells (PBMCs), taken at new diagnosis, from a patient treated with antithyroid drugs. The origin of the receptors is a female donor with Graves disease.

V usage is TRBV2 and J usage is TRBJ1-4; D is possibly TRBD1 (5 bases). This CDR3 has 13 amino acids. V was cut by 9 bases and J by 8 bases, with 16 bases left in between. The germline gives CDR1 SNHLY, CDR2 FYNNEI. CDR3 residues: CASLRQLHEKLFF. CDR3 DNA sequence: TGTGCCAGTTTAAGACAGCTTCACGAAAAACTGTTTTTT.

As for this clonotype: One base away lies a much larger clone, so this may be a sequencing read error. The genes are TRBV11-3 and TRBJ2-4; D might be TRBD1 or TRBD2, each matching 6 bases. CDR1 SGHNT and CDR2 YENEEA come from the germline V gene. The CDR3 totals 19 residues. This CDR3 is CASSLDMRAGHLAKNIQHF. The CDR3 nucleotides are TGTGCCAGCAGCTTAGACATGAGGGCGGGACACTTAGCCAAAAACATTCAGCACTTC. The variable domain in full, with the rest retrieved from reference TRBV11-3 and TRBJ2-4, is EAGVVQSPRYKIIEKKQPVAFWCNPISGHNTLYWYLQNLGQGPELLIRYENEEAVDDSQLPKDRFSAERLKGVDSTLKIQPAELGDSAVYLCASSLDMRAGHLAKNIQHFGAGTRLSVL.

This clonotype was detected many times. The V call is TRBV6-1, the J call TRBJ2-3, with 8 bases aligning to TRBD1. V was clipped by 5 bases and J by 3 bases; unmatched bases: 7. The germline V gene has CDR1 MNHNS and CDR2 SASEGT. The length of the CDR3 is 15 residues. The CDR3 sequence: CASSRPGQGTDTQYF. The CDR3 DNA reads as TGTGCCAGCAGTCGTCCCGGACAGGGAACAGATACGCAGTATTTT.

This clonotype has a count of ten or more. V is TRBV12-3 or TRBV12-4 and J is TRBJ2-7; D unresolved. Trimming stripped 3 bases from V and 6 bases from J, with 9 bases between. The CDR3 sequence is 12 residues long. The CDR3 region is CASSLVHGEQYF. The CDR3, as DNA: TGTGCCAGCAGTTTGGTACACGGCGAGCAGTACTTC.

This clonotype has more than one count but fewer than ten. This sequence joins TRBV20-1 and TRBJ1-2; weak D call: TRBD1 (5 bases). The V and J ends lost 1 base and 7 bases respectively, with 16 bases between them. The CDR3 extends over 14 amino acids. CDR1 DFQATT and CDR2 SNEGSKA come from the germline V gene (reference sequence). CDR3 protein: CSARGGARGGGYTF. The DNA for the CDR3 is TGCAGTGCTAGAGGCGGGGCCCGCGGGGGTGGCTACACCTTC.

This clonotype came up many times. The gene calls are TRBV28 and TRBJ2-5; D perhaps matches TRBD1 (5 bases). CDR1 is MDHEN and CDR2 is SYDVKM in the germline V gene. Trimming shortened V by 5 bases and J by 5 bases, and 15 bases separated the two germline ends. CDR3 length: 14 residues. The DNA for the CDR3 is TGTGCCAGCAGTCGCCTTGGGCAGGGTGAGACCCAGTACTTC. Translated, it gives CASSRLGQGETQYF.

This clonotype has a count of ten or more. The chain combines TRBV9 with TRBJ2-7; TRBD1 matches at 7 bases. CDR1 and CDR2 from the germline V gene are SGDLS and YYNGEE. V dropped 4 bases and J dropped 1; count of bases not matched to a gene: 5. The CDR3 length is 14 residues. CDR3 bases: TGTGCCAGCAGCATCGGGACAGATTCCTACGAGCAGTACTTC. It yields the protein CASSIGTDSYEQYF.

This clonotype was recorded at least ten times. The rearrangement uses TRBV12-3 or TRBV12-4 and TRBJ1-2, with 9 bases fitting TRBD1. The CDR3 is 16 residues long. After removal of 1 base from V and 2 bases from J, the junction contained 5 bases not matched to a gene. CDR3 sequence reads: CASSLGTGTGNYGYTF. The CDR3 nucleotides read TGTGCCAGCAGTTTAGGGACCGGGACAGGGAACTATGGCTACACCTTC.

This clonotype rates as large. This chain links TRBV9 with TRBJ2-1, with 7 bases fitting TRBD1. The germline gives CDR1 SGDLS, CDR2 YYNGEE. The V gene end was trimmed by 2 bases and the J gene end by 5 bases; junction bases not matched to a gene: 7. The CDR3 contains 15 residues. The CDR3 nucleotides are TGTGCCAGCAGCGTTACGGACAGGACGGACAATGAGCAGTTCTTC. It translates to CASSVTDRTDNEQFF.

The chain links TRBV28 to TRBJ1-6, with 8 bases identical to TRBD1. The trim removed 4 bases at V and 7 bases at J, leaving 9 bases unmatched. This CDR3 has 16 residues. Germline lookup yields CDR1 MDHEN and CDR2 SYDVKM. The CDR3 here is CASSSRTGLYNSPLHF. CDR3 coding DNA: TGTGCCAGCAGTTCCCGGACAGGGTTGTACAATTCACCCCTCCACTTT. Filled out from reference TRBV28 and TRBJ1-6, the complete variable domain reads DVKVTQSSRYLVKRTGEKVFLECVQDMDHENMFWYRQDPGLGLRLIYFSYDVKMKEKGDIPEGYSVSREKKERFSLILESASTNQTSMYLCASSSRTGLYNSPLHFGNGTRLTVT.

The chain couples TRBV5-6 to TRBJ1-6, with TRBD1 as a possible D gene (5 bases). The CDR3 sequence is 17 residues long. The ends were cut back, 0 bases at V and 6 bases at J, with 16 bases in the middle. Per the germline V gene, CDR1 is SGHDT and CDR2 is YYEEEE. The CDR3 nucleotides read TGTGCCAGCAGCTTGGACCGGGGCCCGGTTGGTAATTCACCCCTCCACTTT. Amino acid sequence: CASSLDRGPVGNSPLHF.

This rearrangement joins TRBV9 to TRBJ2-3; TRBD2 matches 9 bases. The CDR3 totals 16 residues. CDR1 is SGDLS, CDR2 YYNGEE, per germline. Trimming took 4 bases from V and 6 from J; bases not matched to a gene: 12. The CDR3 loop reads CASSPSVGGGEDTQYF. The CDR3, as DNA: TGTGCCAGCAGCCCCAGTGTAGGCGGGGGGGAGGATACGCAGTATTTT. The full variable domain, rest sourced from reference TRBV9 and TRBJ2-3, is DSGVTQTPKHLITATGQRVTLRCSPRSGDLSVYWYQQSLDQGLQFLIQYYNGEERAKGNILERFSAQQFPDLHSELNLSSLELGDSALYFCASSPSVGGGEDTQYFGPGTRLTVL.

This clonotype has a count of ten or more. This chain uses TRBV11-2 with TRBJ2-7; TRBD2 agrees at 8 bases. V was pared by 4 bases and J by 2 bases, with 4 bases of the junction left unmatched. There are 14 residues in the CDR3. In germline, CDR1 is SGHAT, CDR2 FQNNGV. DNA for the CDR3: TGTGCCAGCAGCTGGACTAGCCATACCTACGAGCAGTACTTC. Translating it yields CASSWTSHTYEQYF.

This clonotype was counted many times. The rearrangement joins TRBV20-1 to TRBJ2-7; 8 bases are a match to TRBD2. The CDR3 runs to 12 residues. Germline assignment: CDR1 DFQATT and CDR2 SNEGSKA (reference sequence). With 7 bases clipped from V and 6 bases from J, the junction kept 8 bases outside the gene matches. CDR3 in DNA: TGCAGTGTTGAGCGGGAGAGGGGCGAGCAGTACTTC. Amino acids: CSVERERGEQYF.

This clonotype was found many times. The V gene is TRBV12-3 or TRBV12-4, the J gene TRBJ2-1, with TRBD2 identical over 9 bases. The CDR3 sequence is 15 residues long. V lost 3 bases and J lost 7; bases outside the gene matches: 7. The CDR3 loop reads CASSLLGLALNEQFF. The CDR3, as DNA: TGTGCCAGCAGTTTGCTGGGACTAGCACTGAATGAGCAGTTCTTC.

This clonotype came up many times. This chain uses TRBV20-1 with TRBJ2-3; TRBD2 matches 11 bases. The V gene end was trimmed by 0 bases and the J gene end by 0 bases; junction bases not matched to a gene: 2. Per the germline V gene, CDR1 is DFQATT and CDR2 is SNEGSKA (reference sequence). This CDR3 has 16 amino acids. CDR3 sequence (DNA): TGCAGTGCTAGAGATTGGACTAGCGGGAGCACAGATACGCAGTATTTT. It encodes CSARDWTSGSTDTQYF.

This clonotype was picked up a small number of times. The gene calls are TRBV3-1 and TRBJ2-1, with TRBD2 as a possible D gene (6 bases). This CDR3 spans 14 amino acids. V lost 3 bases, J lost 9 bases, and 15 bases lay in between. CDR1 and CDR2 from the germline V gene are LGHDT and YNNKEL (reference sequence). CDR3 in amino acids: CASSHSKRAGEQFF. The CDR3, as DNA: TGTGCCAGCAGCCACTCCAAGCGAGCGGGTGAGCAGTTCTTC.

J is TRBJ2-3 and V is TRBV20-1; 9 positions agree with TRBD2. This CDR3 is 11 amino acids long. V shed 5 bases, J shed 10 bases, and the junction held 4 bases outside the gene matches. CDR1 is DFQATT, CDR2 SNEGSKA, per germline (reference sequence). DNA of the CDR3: TGCAGTGCTCGGACTAGCGAGGCGCAGTATTTT. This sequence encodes CSARTSEAQYF.

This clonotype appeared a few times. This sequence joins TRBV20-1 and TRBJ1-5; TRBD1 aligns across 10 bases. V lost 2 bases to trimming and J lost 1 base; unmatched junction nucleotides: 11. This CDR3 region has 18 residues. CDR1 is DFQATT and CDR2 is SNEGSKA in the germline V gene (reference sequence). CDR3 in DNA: TGCAGTGCTAGACGACCGGGACAGGGGAATCGGAGCAATCAGCCCCAGCATTTT. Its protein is CSARRPGQGNRSNQPQHF.

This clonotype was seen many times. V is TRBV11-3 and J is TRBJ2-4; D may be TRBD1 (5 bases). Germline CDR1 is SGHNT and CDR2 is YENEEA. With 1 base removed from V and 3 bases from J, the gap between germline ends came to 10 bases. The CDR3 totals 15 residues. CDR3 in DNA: TGTGCCAGCAGCTTAGGTCAGGGCGTCAAAAACATTCAGTACTTC. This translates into CASSLGQGVKNIQYF.

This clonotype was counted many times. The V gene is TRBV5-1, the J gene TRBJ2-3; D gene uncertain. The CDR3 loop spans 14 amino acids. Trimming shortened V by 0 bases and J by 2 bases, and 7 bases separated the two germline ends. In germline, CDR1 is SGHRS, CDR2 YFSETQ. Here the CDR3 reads CASSLAPFTDTQYF. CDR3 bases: TGCGCCAGCAGCTTGGCTCCCTTCACAGATACGCAGTATTTT.

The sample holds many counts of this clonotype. In DNA, the CDR3 is TGTGCCAGCAGCTTGTTGCAGAACTCTAGCAATCAGCCCCAGCATTTT. This codes for CASSLLQNSSNQPQHF. The V and J genes are TRBV5-5 and TRBJ1-5; D gene unclear. With 1 base removed from V and 0 bases from J, the gap between germline ends came to 11 bases. This CDR3 region has 16 residues. CDR1 SGHKS and CDR2 YYEKEE come from the germline V gene (reference sequence).

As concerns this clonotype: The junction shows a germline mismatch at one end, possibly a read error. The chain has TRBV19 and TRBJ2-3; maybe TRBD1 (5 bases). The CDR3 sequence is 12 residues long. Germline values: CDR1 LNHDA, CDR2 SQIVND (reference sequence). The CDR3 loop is CASIGGTDTQYF. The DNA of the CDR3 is TGTGCTAGTATAGGGGGCACAGATACGCAGTATTTT.